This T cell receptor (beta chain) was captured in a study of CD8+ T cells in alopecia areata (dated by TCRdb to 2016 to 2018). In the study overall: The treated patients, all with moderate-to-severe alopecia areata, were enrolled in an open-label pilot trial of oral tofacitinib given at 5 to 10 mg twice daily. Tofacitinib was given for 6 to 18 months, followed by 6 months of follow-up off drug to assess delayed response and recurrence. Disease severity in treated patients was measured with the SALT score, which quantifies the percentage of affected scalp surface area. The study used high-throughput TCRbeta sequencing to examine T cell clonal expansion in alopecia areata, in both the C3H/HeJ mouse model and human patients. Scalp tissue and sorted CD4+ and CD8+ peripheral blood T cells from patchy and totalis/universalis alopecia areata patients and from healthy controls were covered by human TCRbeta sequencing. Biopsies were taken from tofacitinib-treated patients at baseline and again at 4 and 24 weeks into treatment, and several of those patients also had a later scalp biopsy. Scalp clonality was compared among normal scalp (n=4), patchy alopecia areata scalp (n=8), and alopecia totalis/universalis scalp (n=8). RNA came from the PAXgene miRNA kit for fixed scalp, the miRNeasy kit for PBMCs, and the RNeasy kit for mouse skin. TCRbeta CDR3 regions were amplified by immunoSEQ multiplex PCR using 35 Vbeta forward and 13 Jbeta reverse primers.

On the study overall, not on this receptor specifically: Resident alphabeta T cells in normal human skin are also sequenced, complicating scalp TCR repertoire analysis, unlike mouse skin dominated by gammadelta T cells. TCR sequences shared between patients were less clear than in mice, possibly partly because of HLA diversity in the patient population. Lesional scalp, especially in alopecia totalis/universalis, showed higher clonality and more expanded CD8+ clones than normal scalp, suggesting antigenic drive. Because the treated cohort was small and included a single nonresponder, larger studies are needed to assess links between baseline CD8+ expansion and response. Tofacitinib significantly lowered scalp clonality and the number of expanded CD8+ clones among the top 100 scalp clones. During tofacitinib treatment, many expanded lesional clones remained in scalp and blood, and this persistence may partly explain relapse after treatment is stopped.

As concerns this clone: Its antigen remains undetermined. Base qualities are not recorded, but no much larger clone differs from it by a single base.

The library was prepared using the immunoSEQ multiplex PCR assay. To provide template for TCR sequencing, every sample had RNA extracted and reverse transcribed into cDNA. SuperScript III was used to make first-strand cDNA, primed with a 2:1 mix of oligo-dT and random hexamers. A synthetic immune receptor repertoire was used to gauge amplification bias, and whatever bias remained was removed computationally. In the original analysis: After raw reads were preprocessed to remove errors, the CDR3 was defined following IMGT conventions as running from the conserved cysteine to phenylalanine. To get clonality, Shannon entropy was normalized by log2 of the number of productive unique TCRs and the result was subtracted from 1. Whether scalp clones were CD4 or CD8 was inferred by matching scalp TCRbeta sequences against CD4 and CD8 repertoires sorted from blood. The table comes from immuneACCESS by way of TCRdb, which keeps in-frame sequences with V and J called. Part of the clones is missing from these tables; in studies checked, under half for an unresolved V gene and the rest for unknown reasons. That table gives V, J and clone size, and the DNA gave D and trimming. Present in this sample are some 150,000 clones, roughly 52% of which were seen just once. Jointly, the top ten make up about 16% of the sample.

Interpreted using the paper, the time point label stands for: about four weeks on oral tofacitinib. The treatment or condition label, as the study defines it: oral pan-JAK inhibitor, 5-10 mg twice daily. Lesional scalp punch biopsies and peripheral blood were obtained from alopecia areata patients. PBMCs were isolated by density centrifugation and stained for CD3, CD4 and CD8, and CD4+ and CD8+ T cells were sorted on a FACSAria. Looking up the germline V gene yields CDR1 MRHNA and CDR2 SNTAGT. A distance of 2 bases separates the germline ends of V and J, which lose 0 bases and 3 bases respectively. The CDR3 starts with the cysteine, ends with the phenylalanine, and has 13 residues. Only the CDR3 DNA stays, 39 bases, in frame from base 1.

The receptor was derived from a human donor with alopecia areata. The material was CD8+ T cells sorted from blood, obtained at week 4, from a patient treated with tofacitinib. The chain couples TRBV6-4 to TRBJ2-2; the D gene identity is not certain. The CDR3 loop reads CASSDSHTGELFF. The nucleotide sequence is TGTGCCAGCAGTGACTCCCACACCGGGGAGCTGTTTTTT.